This T cell receptor beta chain originates from a study of patients and donors after allogeneic stem cell transplantation. This clonotype was detected many times. Germline V gives CDR1 KGHDR, CDR2 SFDVKD. This CDR3 is 16 amino acids long. J gave up 7 bases and V 2 bases, and 9 bases lay outside the gene matches. Each CDR3 protein gets one entry after TCRdb re-called the RT-PCR reads with MiXCR. Of about 18,000 distinct CDR3 sequences in the sample, about 5% are singletons; the top ten hold approximately 40%. The J gene is TRBJ2-1, the V gene TRBV24-1, with 8 bases matching TRBD2. Material: blood, either unsorted or a sorted T cell fraction (not recorded which). The TCR originated in a human donor who was either an allogeneic HSCT recipient or a stem cell or donor lymphocyte infusion donor (not recorded which). It is not recorded whose cells these are; they may come from a transplant donor. The CDR3 region is CATSDSSGGPLNEQFF. The CDR3, as DNA: TGTGCCACCAGTGATTCTTCGGGAGGGCCCTTGAATGAGCAGTTCTTC.